The 4 T cell receptor beta chains below all came from one sample that was sequenced in a study of CD8 T cells in ankylosing spondylitis. Each CDR3 protein is one row after TCRdb ran MiXCR on the 5' RACE reads. The table lists around 280,000 distinct CDR3 sequences, approximately 20% of them singletons. Sequencing was carried out using blood, either unsorted or a sorted T cell fraction (not recorded which). The receptors come from a male donor with ankylosing spondylitis or in good health (not recorded which).

The CDR3 here is CATSPSWGGTGNTIYF. CDR3 bases: TGTGCCACCTCGCCAAGTTGGGGGGGAACTGGAAACACCATATATTTT. This chain connects TRBV3-1 to TRBJ1-3, with D tentatively TRBD1 (5 bases). There are 16 residues in the CDR3. The ends were cut back, 10 bases at V and 2 bases at J, with 21 bases in the middle. Germline V gives CDR1 LGHDT, CDR2 YNNKEL (reference sequence).

This clonotype has a single count. The V gene is TRBV28, the J gene TRBJ2-1; 7 nucleotides match TRBD1. The CDR3 totals 16 residues. The trim removed 6 bases at V and 2 bases at J, leaving 10 bases unmatched. Germline assignment: CDR1 MDHEN and CDR2 SYDVKM. The CDR3 loop is CASSIVTGLAYNEQFF. The CDR3 nucleotides read TGTGCCAGCAGCATCGTGACAGGGTTAGCCTACAATGAGCAGTTCTTC.

This clonotype turned up a few times. V is TRBV9 and J is TRBJ2-5, with D possibly matching TRBD1 (6 bases). V was pared by 3 bases and J by 0 bases, with 12 bases between. CDR1 is SGDLS, CDR2 YYNGEE, per germline. The CDR3 totals 15 residues. CDR3 in DNA: TGTGCCAGCAGCGATGAACAGGGAAACCAAGAGACCCAGTACTTC. Protein product: CASSDEQGNQETQYF.

The chain couples TRBV9 to TRBJ2-3; 7 bases agree with TRBD2. This CDR3 region has 18 residues. Germline CDR1 reads SGDLS; CDR2 reads YYNGEE. V shed 0 bases, J shed 0 bases, and the junction held 10 bases outside the gene matches. CDR3 sequence reads: CASSVAGGSGASTDTQYF. For the CDR3, the DNA is TGTGCCAGCAGCGTAGCCGGGGGGAGCGGCGCTAGCACAGATACGCAGTATTTT.